The 4 T cell receptor beta chains below all came from one sample that was sequenced in a study of long-term antiretroviral therapy in people with HIV. A v3.0 immunoSEQ assay was performed at survey level. TCRdb keeps only in-frame clones here, not all; method: immunoSEQ multiplex PCR. The sample lists about 27,000 clones, approximately 80% occurring once. The source material was unsorted PBMCs, sampled 3 years after starting antiretroviral therapy. All receptors derive from a man between 40 and 49 years old with HIV.

The rearrangement joins TRBV21-1 to TRBJ2-2; TRBD2, as called in the table, went unchecked against the DNA. TRBV21-1 is noted as a pseudogene. This CDR3 has 20 residues. CDR3 nucleotide sequence: TGTGCCAGCAGCAAATGGTCGGGCGAGCGGGGGGCTCCGAACACCGGGGAGCTGTTTTTT. Protein: CASSKWSGERGAPNTGELFF.

The chain has TRBV7-2 and TRBJ1-1, with D hard to call. Trimming cost V 5 bases and J 5 bases, with 18 bases left between them. The germline V gene encodes CDR1 SGHTA and CDR2 FQGNSA. The CDR3 extends over 15 amino acids. CDR3 sequence reads: CASSPPVGVGTEAFF. DNA for the CDR3: TGTGCCAGCAGCCCCCCCGTCGGGGTGGGGACTGAAGCTTTCTTT.

This clone was observed a handful of times. The V gene is TRBV9, the J gene TRBJ2-5, with 11 bases fitting TRBD2. V lost 0 bases, J lost 2 bases, and 15 bases stayed unmatched. The CDR3 consists of 20 residues. Germline loops: CDR1 SGDLS, CDR2 YYNGEE. This chain's CDR3 is CASSVEGTGTSGGRQETQYF. The DNA of the CDR3 is TGTGCCAGCAGCGTAGAGGGTACCGGGACTAGCGGTGGAAGGCAAGAGACCCAGTACTTC.

The CDR3 reads CAAVQGPPSYEQYF. DNA of the CDR3: TGTGCCGCGGTACAGGGGCCACCCTCCTACGAGCAGTACTTC. The rearrangement uses TRBV6-1 and TRBJ2-7; 7 bases match TRBD1. V dropped 11 bases and J dropped 0; count of bases not matched to a gene: 10. Per germline, CDR1 MNHNS and CDR2 SASEGT. The CDR3 has 14 residues.